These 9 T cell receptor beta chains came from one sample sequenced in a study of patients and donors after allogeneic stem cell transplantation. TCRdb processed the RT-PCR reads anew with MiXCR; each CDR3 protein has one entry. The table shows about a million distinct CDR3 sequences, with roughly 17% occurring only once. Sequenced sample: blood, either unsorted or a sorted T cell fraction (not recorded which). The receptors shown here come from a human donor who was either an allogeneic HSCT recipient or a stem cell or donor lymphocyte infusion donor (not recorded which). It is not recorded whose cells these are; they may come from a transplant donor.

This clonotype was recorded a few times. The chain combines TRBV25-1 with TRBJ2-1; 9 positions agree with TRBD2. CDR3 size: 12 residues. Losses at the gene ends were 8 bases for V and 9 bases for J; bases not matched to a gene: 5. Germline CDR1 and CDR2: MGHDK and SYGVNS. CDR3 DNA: TGTGCCAGCGGGACTAGCCACGTTGAGCAGTTCTTC. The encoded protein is CASGTSHVEQFF.

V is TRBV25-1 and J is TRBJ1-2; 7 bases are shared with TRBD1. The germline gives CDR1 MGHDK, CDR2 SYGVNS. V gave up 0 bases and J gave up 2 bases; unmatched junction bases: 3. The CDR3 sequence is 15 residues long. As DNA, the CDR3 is TGTGCCAGCAGTGAATATCAGACAGGGAACTATGGCTACACCTTC. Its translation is CASSEYQTGNYGYTF.

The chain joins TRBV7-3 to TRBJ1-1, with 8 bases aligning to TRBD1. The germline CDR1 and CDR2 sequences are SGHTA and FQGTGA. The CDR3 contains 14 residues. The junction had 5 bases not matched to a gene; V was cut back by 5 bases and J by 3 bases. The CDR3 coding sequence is TGTGCCAGCAGCCGACAGGGGCAGGACACTGAAGCTTTCTTT. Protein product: CASSRQGQDTEAFF. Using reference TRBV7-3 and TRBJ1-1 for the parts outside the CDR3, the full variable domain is GAGVSQTPSNKVTEKGKYVELRCDPISGHTALYWYRQSLGQGPEFLIYFQGTGAADDSGLPNDRFFAVRPEGSVSTLKIQRTERGDSAVYLCASSRQGQDTEAFFGQGTRLTVV.

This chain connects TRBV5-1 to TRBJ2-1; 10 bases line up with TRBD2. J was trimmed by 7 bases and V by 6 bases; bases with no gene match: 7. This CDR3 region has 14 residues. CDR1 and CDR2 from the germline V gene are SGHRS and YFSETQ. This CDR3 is CASTSGRGRNEQFF. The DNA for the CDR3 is TGCGCCAGCACTAGCGGGAGAGGCCGAAATGAGCAGTTCTTC.

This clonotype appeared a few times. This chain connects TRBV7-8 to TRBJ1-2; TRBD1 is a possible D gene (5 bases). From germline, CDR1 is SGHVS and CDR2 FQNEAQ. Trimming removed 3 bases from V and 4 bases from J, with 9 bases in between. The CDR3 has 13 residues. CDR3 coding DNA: TGTGCCAGCAGCTTCCTAGGGACCTATGGCTACACCTTC. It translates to CASSFLGTYGYTF.

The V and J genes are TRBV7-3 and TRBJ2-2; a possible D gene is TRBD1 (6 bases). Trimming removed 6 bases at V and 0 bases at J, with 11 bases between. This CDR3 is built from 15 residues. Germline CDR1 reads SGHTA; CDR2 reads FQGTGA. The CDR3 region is CASSQGQTNTGELFF. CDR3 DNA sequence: TGTGCCAGCAGTCAAGGACAGACGAACACCGGGGAGCTGTTTTTT.

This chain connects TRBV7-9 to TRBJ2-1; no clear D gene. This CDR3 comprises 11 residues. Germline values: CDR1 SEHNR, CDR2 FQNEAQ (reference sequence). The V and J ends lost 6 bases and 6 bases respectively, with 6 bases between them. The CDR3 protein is CASRIVNEQFF. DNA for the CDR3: TGTGCCAGCAGGATTGTCAATGAGCAGTTCTTC.

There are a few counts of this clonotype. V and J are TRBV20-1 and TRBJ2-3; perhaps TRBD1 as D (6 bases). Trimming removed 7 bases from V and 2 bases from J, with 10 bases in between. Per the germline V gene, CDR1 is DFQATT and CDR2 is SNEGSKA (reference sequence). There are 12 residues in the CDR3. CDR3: CSGRTVTDTQYF. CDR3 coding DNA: TGCAGTGGTAGGACAGTCACAGATACGCAGTATTTT.

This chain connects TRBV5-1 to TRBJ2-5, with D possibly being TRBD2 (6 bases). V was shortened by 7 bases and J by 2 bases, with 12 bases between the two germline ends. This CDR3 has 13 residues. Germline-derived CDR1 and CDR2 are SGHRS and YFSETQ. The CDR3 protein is CASAGTSQETQYF. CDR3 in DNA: TGCGCCAGCGCCGGGACTTCGCAAGAGACCCAGTACTTC.